This T cell receptor beta chain was recovered during a study of high-grade serous ovarian cancer treatment subgroups. On the study more broadly: Mean per sample: around 13,000 reads, 6,500 to 9,000 unique TCR beta rearrangements.

Generated by immunoSEQ multiplex PCR, the TCRdb table keeps only in-frame clones and is missing some. Of approximately 40,000 clones in the sample, 79% were seen once. A word on this clone: Antigen: not known.

The study, taken as a whole, reports: Clonal relatedness tracked neoantigen level, and by trend copy number and mutation load. Tumors within one patient showed repertoire similarity of roughly 0.11 to 0.8. Repertoire analysis covered CDR3 alone, not CDR1 or CDR2.

Tumor tissue was taken before any definitive surgery or chemotherapy was given. The clonotype was recovered from a human donor with high-grade serous ovarian cancer. The sample was tumor tissue.

The CDR3 here is CASSIGQLNQPQHF. The CDR3 DNA is TGTGCCAGTAGTATAGGACAGCTGAATCAGCCCCAGCATTTT. The chain uses TRBV19 and TRBJ1-5, with a weak D call TRBD1 (5 bases). CDR3 length: 14 amino acids. CDR1 is LNHDA, CDR2 SQIVND, per germline (reference sequence). V was cut by 1 base and J by 4 bases, with 8 bases left in between.